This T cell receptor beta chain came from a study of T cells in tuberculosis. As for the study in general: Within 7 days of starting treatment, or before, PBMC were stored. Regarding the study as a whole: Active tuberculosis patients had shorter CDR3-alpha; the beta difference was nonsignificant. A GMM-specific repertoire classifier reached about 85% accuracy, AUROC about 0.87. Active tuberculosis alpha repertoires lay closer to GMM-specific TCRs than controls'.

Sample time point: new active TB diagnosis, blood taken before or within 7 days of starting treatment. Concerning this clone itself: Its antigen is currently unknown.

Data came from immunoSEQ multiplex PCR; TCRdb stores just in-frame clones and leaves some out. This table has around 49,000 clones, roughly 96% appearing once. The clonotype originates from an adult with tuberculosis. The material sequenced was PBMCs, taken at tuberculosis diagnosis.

The chain's CDR3 is CASSLASRDRIRTDTQYF. The CDR3 region has the DNA TGTGCCAGCAGCTTGGCCAGTCGGGACAGGATCCGCACAGATACGCAGTATTTT. V gene TRBV5-4 combines with J gene TRBJ2-3; 8 bases agree with TRBD1. The CDR3 runs to 18 residues. V gave up 0 bases and J gave up 1 base; unmatched junction bases: 10. Germline V gene sequence: CDR1 SGHNT, CDR2 YYREEE (reference sequence). The full variable domain, in which reference TRBV5-4 and TRBJ2-3 provide the parts outside the CDR3, is ETGVTQSPTHLIKTRGQQVTLRCSSQSGHNTVSWYQQALGQGPQFIFQYYREEENGRGNFPPRFSGLQFPNYSSELNVNALELDDSALYLCASSLASRDRIRTDTQYFGPGTRLTVL.